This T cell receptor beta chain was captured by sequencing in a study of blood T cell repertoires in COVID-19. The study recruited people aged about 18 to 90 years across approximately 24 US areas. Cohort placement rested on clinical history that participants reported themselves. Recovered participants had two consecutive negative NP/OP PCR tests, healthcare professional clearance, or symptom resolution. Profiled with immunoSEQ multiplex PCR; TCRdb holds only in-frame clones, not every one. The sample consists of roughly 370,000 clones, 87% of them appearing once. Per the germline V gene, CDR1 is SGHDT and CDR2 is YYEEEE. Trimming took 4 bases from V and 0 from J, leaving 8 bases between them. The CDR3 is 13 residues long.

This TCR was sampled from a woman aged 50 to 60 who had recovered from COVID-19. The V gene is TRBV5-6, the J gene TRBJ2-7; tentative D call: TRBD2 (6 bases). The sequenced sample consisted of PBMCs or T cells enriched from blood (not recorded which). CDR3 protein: CASSPGVSYEQYF. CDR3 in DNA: TGTGCCAGCAGCCCGGGGGTCTCCTACGAGCAGTACTTC.